The present entry profiles one T cell receptor (beta chain) with its context. There is no known antigen for this receptor. No much larger clonotype is one base removed from it; base qualities were not supplied. This entry is derived from a study of cytomegalovirus exposure and HLA in healthy donors (dated by TCRdb to about 2017). A note on the overall study: A later analysis indicated that the 90 to 150 validation repertoires were generated on the platform also employed for the roughly 720 repertoires of the first cohort. To predict cytomegalovirus infection status, the study brought together high-throughput TCR immunosequencing, statistical association of individual TCRs with disease status, and machine learning. Besides the first cohort of around 670 subjects, a separate validation cohort made up of 120 different subjects was used. The study was designed to test whether signatures of past pathogen exposure could be identified by cataloging public T cell receptors.

The donors were included in the validation cohort of over a hundred subjects, a group kept apart from the roughly 700-subject first cohort. Receptor amplification or capture employed the immunoSEQ multiplex PCR assay. The study's own analysis went as follows. A statistical classification framework was built to diagnose cytomegalovirus status from the catalog of TCR beta chain sequences. Imported from immuneACCESS, the table was reduced by TCRdb to in-frame sequences with V and J called. These copies leave out some clones; in studies compared against another copy, an unresolved V gene accounts for under half, and the cause of the remainder is not known. That table is the source of V, J and clone size, and D and trimming were worked out from the DNA. The sample includes fewer than 150,000 clones, with about 90% observed a single time. 7.9% of the sample is held by the ten biggest clonotypes. The CDR3 numbers 12 residues from cysteine through phenylalanine. Only CDR3 DNA is held: 36 bases, read in frame from base 1. Looking up the germline V gene yields CDR1 KGHSH and CDR2 LQKENI. Compared with germline, V lacks 4 bases and J lacks 5 bases; bases without a gene match: 2.

The study at large found these results: Three of the identified cytomegalovirus-associated TCR beta chains were confirmed in vitro to be specific for cytomegalovirus antigens. The study listed 150 to 200 TCR beta chains as associated with cytomegalovirus. A later analysis had no HLA typing for the validation cohort, so co-occurrence there was scored across all 130 or so repertoires. According to the authors, the approach could potentially be generalized to other disease states and immunological phenotypes. A later analysis found that TCRs clustered in the first cohort also tended to co-occur in the 120 validation repertoires, with 90% to 95% of cluster scores above 0. Most TCR sequences were seen in very few donors, while some public TCRs were found in many individuals. In both the original and validation cohorts, the classifier was reported to diagnose cytomegalovirus status with high specificity and sensitivity.

This TCR was sampled from a woman aged 18-30 years in good health and CMV-seropositive. The rearranged chain carries TRBV18 and TRBJ2-7; TRBD1 aligns with 7 central bases. Material: PBMCs. The CDR3 region: CASSRQGHEQYF. The DNA is as follows: TGTGCCAGCTCACGACAGGGTCACGAGCAGTACTTC.